This record concerns one T cell receptor (beta chain) sequence. Other DNA sequences in this specimen translate into the identical CDR3. CD45RO-negative CD8 cells positively selected for CCR7 made up the naive population, which excluded terminally differentiated effector memory CD45RA+ cells. This specimen comes from a study of shared clonotypes between healthy human individuals. Trimming shortened V by 5 bases and J by 0 bases, and 4 bases separated the two germline ends. Germline V gene lookup returns CDR1 SEHNR and CDR2 FQNEAQ (reference sequence). CDR3 length equals 13 residues. Researchers divided each subset's genomic DNA evenly across several immunoSEQ plates. Authors' methods: From ImmunoSEQ came sequences covering only the junction and carrying no quality scores, so filtering differed. TCRdb's table, derived via immunoSEQ multiplex PCR, lists solely in-frame clones and lacks some. V and J calls and clone size come straight from that table; D and trimming were deduced from the DNA. The data contain about 2 million clones, less than 95% of them singletons.

The TCR sequence derives from a man younger than 35 in good health. The chain uses TRBV7-9 and TRBJ2-2; D is unclear. Sequencing used naive CD8+ T cells sorted from blood. For the CDR3, the DNA is TGTGCCAGCAGCCCATCGAACACCGGGGAGCTGTTTTTT. Encoded protein: CASSPSNTGELFF.